The 18 T cell receptor beta chains in this list originate from one sample, sequenced in a study of tissue T cells after allogeneic stem cell transplantation. TCRdb's copy holds only in-frame clones and misses some; the assay was immunoSEQ multiplex PCR. Of over 45,000 clones in the sample, 73% were seen once. Input material: sorted cells pooled from one or two spleens. The source is a pool of C57BL/6 mice in good health.

Turning to this clone: Mouse gene names apply. The sequence runs out 1 residue before the end of the CDR3; the remainder is reconstructed from the germline J gene. The chain has TRBV29 and TRBJ1-5, with D unclear. There are 12 residues in the CDR3. Germline V gene data show CDR1 as MSHET and CDR2 as SYDVDS. Trimming removed 1 base from V and 7 bases from J, with 5 bases in between. This CDR3 reads CASSLLGQAPLF. The DNA read from the CDR3 is TGTGCTAGCAGTTTATTGGGTCAGGCTCCGCTT.

Remarks on this clone: Genes here carry mouse names. Incomplete CDR3 DNA: TGTGCCAGCAGTCTGTATCGGCCAGGGAGGGCTTCCAACGAAAGATTATTT. As protein: CASSLYRPGRASNERLF. The CDR3 in its entirety is CASSLYRPGRASNERLFF. The chain is built from TRBV24 and TRBJ1-4; possibly TRBD1 for D (5 bases). The CDR3 is cut off 1 residue early in the read; its end comes from the germline J gene. The CDR3 totals 18 residues. Germline CDR1 and CDR2: KGHTA and FRNEEI. Trimming shortened V by 0 bases and J by 1 base, and 15 bases separated the two germline ends.

This clone was seen a few times. Gene and germline names: mouse. The read ends 1 residue early relative to the CDR3; the germline J gene fills the gap. This rearrangement joins TRBV29 to TRBJ2-7, with 9 bases identical to TRBD2. J lost 0 bases, V lost 6 bases, and 9 bases had no gene match. The CDR3 is 16 amino acids. From germline, CDR1 is MSHET and CDR2 SYDVDS. The CDR3 DNA, read in part, is TGTGCTAGCAGCCCGACAGGGACTGGGAGCTCCTATGAACAGTAC. Protein product: CASSPTGTGSSYEQY. Given in full, the CDR3 is CASSPTGTGSSYEQYF.

Regarding this clone: The genes and germline here are from mouse. The sequenced fragment ends 1 residue before the CDR3 boundary, so the rest is inferred from the germline J gene. This chain connects TRBV13-1 to TRBJ2-5, with D perhaps TRBD1 (5 bases). The V gene's germline CDR1 is NSHNY and CDR2 SYGAGN. The CDR3 has 13 amino acids. Trimming pared 2 bases from V and 6 bases from J, leaving 10 bases between. The DNA read from the CDR3 is TGTGCCAGCAGTGAAGGCAGGGAGGACACCCAGTAC. Its protein is CASSEGREDTQY. The CDR3 reads in full as CASSEGREDTQYF.

Details on this clone: The listed genes are named as in mouse. The DNA read from the CDR3 is TGTGCCAGCGGCCCCACAGGGAACTCCGACTACACC. Amino acids: CASGPTGNSDYT. The full CDR3 sequence reads CASGPTGNSDYTF. The chain carries TRBV13-2 and TRBJ1-2; TRBD1 might be the D (6 bases). The sequenced fragment ends 1 residue before the CDR3 boundary, so the rest is inferred from the germline J gene. With 5 bases removed from V and 2 bases from J, the gap between germline ends came to 10 bases. The CDR3 covers 13 residues. Germline-derived CDR1 and CDR2 are NNHNN and SYGAGS (reference sequence).

About this clone: The listed genes are named as in mouse. The DNA ends 1 residue before the CDR3 does, and the rest of the CDR3 is filled in from the germline J gene. The chain employs TRBV3 and TRBJ2-2, with a weak D call TRBD1 (6 bases). This CDR3 region has 14 residues. Trimming cost V 2 bases and J 3 bases, with 7 bases left between them. Germline CDR1 and CDR2: SNHLY and FYNGKV (reference sequence). The CDR3 bases that were read are TGTGCCAGCAGCTTACAGGGGTACACCGGGCAGCTCTAC. Its protein is CASSLQGYTGQLY. The full CDR3 protein reads CASSLQGYTGQLYF.

A remark on this clone: Here the gene names and germline are mouse. The sequenced fragment ends 1 residue before the CDR3 boundary, so the rest is inferred from the germline J gene. The chain combines TRBV13-3 with TRBJ1-2; D uncertain. The V and J ends lost 3 bases and 1 base respectively, with 10 bases between them. Germline V gives CDR1 NNHDY, CDR2 SYVADS. This CDR3 is built from 14 residues. The part of the CDR3 DNA that was read is TGTGCCAGCAGTGCCCGACAAAAAAACTCCGACTACACC. Residues: CASSARQKNSDYT. The whole CDR3 is CASSARQKNSDYTF.

Comment on this clone: The genes are named according to mouse. The observed sequence ends 1 residue before the CDR3 terminus, with the missing tail filled in from the germline J gene. The rearrangement uses TRBV13-3 and TRBJ2-1; D call uncertain. The CDR3 spans 12 residues. V shed 7 bases and J shed 1 base, with 6 bases lying between them. Germline CDR1 is NNHDY and CDR2 is SYVADS. The CDR3 bases that were read are TGTGCCAGCCGGGAAAACTATGCTGAGCAGTTC. The encoded protein is CASRENYAEQF. The whole CDR3 is CASRENYAEQFF.

To note about this clone: Mouse gene names apply. Coverage ceases 1 residue before the CDR3 finishes, and the germline J gene fills in the end. V gene TRBV4 combines with J gene TRBJ2-4; weak D call: TRBD2 (6 bases). CDR3 length: 14 residues. Germline V CDR1 and CDR2: LGHDT, YNNKQL (reference sequence). Trimming took 6 bases from V and 0 from J, leaving 10 bases between them. CDR3 sequence reads: CASSLGLSQNTLYF. Incomplete CDR3 DNA: TGTGCCAGCAGTCTGGGGCTTAGTCAAAACACCTTGTAC. Variable domain in full (rest from reference TRBV4 and TRBJ2-4): ETAVFQTPNYHVTQVGNEVSFNCKQTLGHDTMYWYKQDSKKLLKIMFSYNNKQLIVNETVPRRFSPQSSDKAHLNLRIKSVEPEDSAVYLCASSLGLSQNTLYFGAGTRLSVL.

As to this clone: Genes and germline are mouse. The CDR3 end is not reached by the read, which stops 1 residue before it; the germline J gene fills it in. The chain links TRBV14 to TRBJ1-1; D not resolved. The germline V gene encodes CDR1 SGHDT and CDR2 FRDEAV. V lost 4 bases, J lost 0 bases, and 7 bases lay in between. This CDR3 region has 13 residues. The CDR3 sequence is CASSTYANTEVFF. The covered CDR3 bases are TGTGCCAGCAGTACGTATGCAAACACAGAAGTCTTC.

A word on this clone: All gene names here are mouse names. The read ends 1 residue shy of where the CDR3 ends; the end is completed using the germline J gene. The rearrangement joins TRBV24 to TRBJ2-5; D gene ambiguous. Germline CDR1 and CDR2: KGHTA and FRNEEI. The CDR3 length is 13 residues. Trimming removed 4 bases at V and 0 bases at J, with 5 bases between. CDR3 bases read: TGTGCCAGCAGTCGGGTTAACCAAGACACCCAGTAC. The encoded protein is CASSRVNQDTQY. The whole CDR3 is CASSRVNQDTQYF.

For this clone: Germline and genes here are mouse. Read data end 1 residue before the CDR3 end; the end is taken from the germline J gene. This chain links TRBV12-2 with TRBJ1-1; TRBD1 matches at 12 bases. Germline CDR1 SGHLS, CDR2 HYDKME. This CDR3 is 16 amino acids long. Germline trimming cut 0 bases from V and 3 bases from J; bases unmatched to any gene: 4. The DNA read from the CDR3 is TGTGCCAGCTCTCTCGAGGGGACAGGGGGCGACACAGAAGTCTTC. Its translation is CASSLEGTGGDTEVF. The whole CDR3 sequence is CASSLEGTGGDTEVFF.

As to this clone: The listed genes are named as in mouse. Coverage ceases 1 residue before the CDR3 finishes, and the germline J gene fills in the end. The chain couples TRBV4 to TRBJ2-7; D is perhaps TRBD1 (5 bases). Trimming removed 5 bases from V and 0 bases from J, with 8 bases in between. Germline V gene data show CDR1 as LGHDT and CDR2 as YNNKQL (reference sequence). The CDR3 contains 13 residues. CDR3 DNA (partial): TGTGCCAGCAGCCCGGACATCTCCTATGAACAGTAC. It codes for CASSPDISYEQY. In full, the CDR3 is CASSPDISYEQYF.

As concerns this clone: Gene names refer to mouse genes. Read coverage stops 1 residue before the CDR3 terminus; the germline J gene supplies the remainder. This chain uses TRBV13-2 with TRBJ2-3; TRBD1 matches at 7 bases. CDR1 and CDR2 from the germline V gene are NNHNN and SYGAGS (reference sequence). V shed 5 bases and J 0 bases; nucleotides not matched to a gene: 3. The CDR3 length is 14 residues. The covered CDR3 bases are TGTGCCAGCGGGACAGGGCCTAGTGCAGAAACGCTGTAT. Translated, it gives CASGTGPSAETLY. The full CDR3 sequence reads CASGTGPSAETLYF.

This clone was seen a few times. Mouse names are used for the genes. The CDR3 end is not reached by the read, which stops 1 residue before it; the germline J gene fills it in. The chain is built from TRBV1 and TRBJ2-7, with 7 bases matching TRBD1. The CDR3 runs to 14 residues. The J segment lost 2 bases and the V segment lost 3 bases, leaving 4 bases of the junction unmatched. The germline gives CDR1 NSQYPW, CDR2 LRSPGD (reference sequence). This CDR3 reads CTCSAAGTAYEQYF. The CDR3 DNA, read in part, is TGCACCTGCAGTGCCGCCGGGACAGCCTATGAACAGTAC.

This clone was counted only a few times. The germline and genes are mouse ones. The CDR3 goes on 1 residue after the read ends, and that part is filled in from the germline J gene. The chain links TRBV12-2 to TRBJ2-1; D is uncertain. V was shortened by 0 bases and J by 6 bases, with 5 bases between the two germline ends. Germline assignment: CDR1 SGHLS and CDR2 HYDKME. The CDR3 runs 12 residues. The DNA read from the CDR3 is TGTGCCAGCTCTCTCGAGGGTGCTGAGCAGTTC. Its protein is CASSLEGAEQF. The CDR3, in full, reads CASSLEGAEQFF.

About this clone: Gene names follow the mouse nomenclature. This CDR3 is CASSLDAGGATYEQYF. Partial CDR3 DNA: TGTGCAAGCAGCTTAGATGCTGGGGGGGCCACCTATGAACAGTAC. The chain joins TRBV16 to TRBJ2-7; 10 positions agree with TRBD2. The sequenced fragment ends 1 residue before the CDR3 boundary, so the rest is inferred from the germline J gene. Unmatched junction bases numbered 4, after V lost 0 bases and J lost 2 bases. The CDR3 has 16 amino acids. Germline V gives CDR1 SGHSA, CDR2 FRNQAP.

Turning to this clone: The gene symbols are mouse symbols. The CDR3 bases that were read are TGTGCCAGCAGTATTGGGGGAGGCTCCGACTACACC. Its translation: CASSIGGGSDYT. The full CDR3 is CASSIGGGSDYTF. The chain employs TRBV19 and TRBJ1-2, with D possibly matching TRBD1 (5 bases). The read terminates 1 residue before the CDR3 end, so the remaining end is supplied by the germline J gene. CDR3 length: 13 amino acids. Trimming cost V 2 bases and J 4 bases, with 9 bases left between them. From germline, CDR1 is FNHDT and CDR2 SITEND (reference sequence).